These 14 T cell receptor beta chains share one sample of origin, sequenced in a study of T cell responses to AZD1222 COVID-19 vaccine. The data were produced by immunoSEQ multiplex PCR, yet TCRdb's version contains in-frame clones alone and is incomplete. The sample holds under 100,000 clones, 70% to 90% seen once. The material was peripheral blood, obtained 28 days after the second AZD1222 dose. These TCRs come from an adult who received the AZD1222 COVID-19 vaccine.

The chain combines TRBV6-5 with TRBJ2-2, with D possibly being TRBD1 or TRBD2 (5 bases each). Deletions cut 6 bases from V and 11 bases from J, with 16 bases between. The germline V gene encodes CDR1 MNHEY and CDR2 SVGAGI. The CDR3 length is 13 residues. CDR3 loop: CASRLLMGDELFF. In DNA, the CDR3 is TGTGCCAGCAGGCTCCTTATGGGGGATGAGCTGTTTTTT.

The chain carries TRBV24-1 and TRBJ1-3; D might be TRBD1 (5 bases). Trimming pared 5 bases from V and 6 bases from J, leaving 19 bases between. Germline V lookup: CDR1 KGHDR, CDR2 SFDVKD. The CDR3 length is 16 residues. The chain's CDR3 is CATSVSREVLANTIYF. The CDR3 region has the DNA TGTGCCACCAGTGTGTCCAGGGAAGTGCTGGCAAACACCATATATTTT.

The J gene is TRBJ1-2, the V gene TRBV20-1; D call uncertain. Germline CDR1 reads DFQATT; CDR2 reads SNEGSKA (reference sequence). The CDR3 loop spans 11 amino acids. Between the trimmed V and J ends, which lost 1 base and 1 base, there was a span of 1 base. The CDR3 DNA is TGCAGTGCTAGAGTTAACTATGGCTACACCTTC. This gives the protein CSARVNYGYTF.

CDR3 residues: CASSLGYTDTQYF. The CDR3 region has the DNA TGTGCCAGCAGTTTGGGGTACACAGATACGCAGTATTTT. The chain combines TRBV12-3 or TRBV12-4 with TRBJ2-3; no reliable D call. V was pared by 3 bases and J by 2 bases, with 6 bases between. This CDR3 is 13 amino acids long.

This clone has just a few counts. CDR3 nucleotide sequence: TGTGCCAGCAGTTTAGTGCAGGCCGGAAGGGCCCAGCATTTT. Protein sequence: CASSLVQAGRAQHF. The V and J genes are TRBV28 and TRBJ1-5, with D uncertain. Germline V gives CDR1 MDHEN, CDR2 SYDVKM. Trimming left V 2 bases short and J 11 bases short, with 16 bases between. This CDR3 is built from 14 residues.

This clone has just one count. V is TRBV9 and J is TRBJ2-1; no firm D call. V lost 3 bases, J lost 10 bases, and 5 bases lay in between. The CDR3 extends over 10 amino acids. Germline V CDR1 and CDR2: SGDLS, YYNGEE. The CDR3 DNA reads as TGTGCCAGCAGCGGAGAGGAGCAGTTCTTC. Its translation is CASSGEEQFF.

V and J are TRBV19 and TRBJ1-1; 8 bases are shared with TRBD1. Looked up from germline, CDR1 is LNHDA and CDR2 is SQIVND (reference sequence). Unmatched junction bases numbered 3, after V lost 3 bases and J lost 0 bases. This CDR3 contains 15 residues. The CDR3 reads CASSIRTGMNTEAFF. CDR3 in DNA: TGTGCCAGTAGTATTCGGACAGGGATGAACACTGAAGCTTTCTTT.

V and J are TRBV29-1 and TRBJ2-3; no clear D gene. V lost 6 bases to trimming and J lost 2 bases, with 9 bases between them. Looked up from germline, CDR1 is SQVTM and CDR2 is ANQGSEA. The CDR3 runs 12 residues. The chain's CDR3 is CSVVAPTDTQYF. The CDR3 bases are TGCAGCGTCGTGGCCCCCACAGATACGCAGTATTTT.

The chain is built from TRBV7-2 and TRBJ2-2, with 12 bases matching TRBD2. Trimming removed 7 bases from V and 1 base from J; junction bases left unmatched: 7. The CDR3 spans 17 residues. Looked up from germline, CDR1 is SGHTA and CDR2 is FQGNSA. CDR3 sequence reads: CASNLEGLAGNTGELFF. The CDR3 DNA reads as TGTGCCAGCAACCTCGAGGGACTAGCGGGGAACACCGGGGAGCTGTTTTTT.

CDR3 sequence: CAATSFLDYGYTF. The CDR3 DNA reads TGTGCCGCGACATCTTTCTTAGACTATGGCTACACCTTC. V gene TRBV6-5 combines with J gene TRBJ1-2; D call uncertain. V lost 11 bases to trimming and J lost 3 bases, with 16 bases between them. This CDR3 is built from 13 residues. Looked up from germline, CDR1 is MNHEY and CDR2 is SVGAGI.

This clone was observed a single time. This sequence joins TRBV5-6 and TRBJ1-6; perhaps TRBD1 as D (5 bases). The length of the CDR3 is 16 residues. Trimming took 4 bases from V and 4 from J, leaving 15 bases between them. Germline CDR1 SGHDT, CDR2 YYEEEE. The CDR3 region is CASSAAAGTYNSPLHF. The CDR3 bases are TGTGCCAGCAGCGCAGCCGCCGGGACGTATAATTCACCCCTCCACTTT. Together with reference TRBV5-6 and TRBJ1-6, the CDR3 gives the full variable domain: DAGVTQSPTHLIKTRGQQVTLRCSPKSGHDTVSWYQQALGQGPQFIFQYYEEEERQRGNFPDRFSGHQFPNYSSELNVNALLLGDSALYLCASSAAAGTYNSPLHFGNGTRLTVT.

The chain links TRBV28 to TRBJ1-6; 8 nucleotides match TRBD1. Trimming took 3 bases from V and 7 from J; bases not matched to a gene: 8. The CDR3 totals 16 residues. Germline V gene lookup returns CDR1 MDHEN and CDR2 SYDVKM. This CDR3 is CASSLEGQAVNSPLHF. CDR3 in DNA: TGTGCCAGCAGTTTGGAGGGACAGGCGGTGAATTCACCCCTCCACTTT.

V usage is TRBV7-2 and J usage is TRBJ2-7; 8 bases are shared with TRBD2. Germline-derived CDR1 and CDR2 are SGHTA and FQGNSA. The V and J ends lost 0 bases and 6 bases, in that order; junction bases with no gene match: 7. The CDR3 extends over 15 amino acids. Written as DNA, the CDR3 is TGTGCCAGCAGCTTAGCGGGTAGCGGGGCGAGCGAGCAGTACTTC. This gives the protein CASSLAGSGASEQYF.

The chain joins TRBV9 to TRBJ2-1; D possibly corresponds to TRBD1 (6 bases). Germline V gives CDR1 SGDLS, CDR2 YYNGEE. CDR3 length equals 16 residues. The V end was cut by 4 bases, the J end by 5 bases, with 19 bases between. CDR3 protein: CASSTQTGQKNNEQFF. CDR3 bases: TGTGCCAGCAGCACCCAAACAGGACAGAAGAACAATGAGCAGTTCTTC.